Shown below are 23 T cell receptor beta chains from a single sample sequenced in a study of blood T cell repertoires in COVID-19. Method: immunoSEQ multiplex PCR; TCRdb's copy keeps in-frame clones and lacks some. The sample lists under 300,000 clones; about nine tenths were seen once. The sequenced sample consisted of PBMCs or T cells enriched from blood (not recorded which). These TCRs come from a woman in her 40s who had recovered from COVID-19.

The chain employs TRBV12-3 or TRBV12-4 and TRBJ1-5; D unresolved. The CDR3 contains 13 residues. The V end lost 5 bases, the J end lost 5 bases, and 10 bases lay between the germline ends. In DNA, the CDR3 is TGTGCCAGCAGTCGTCGCGGGGATCAGCCCCAGCATTTT. This translates into CASSRRGDQPQHF.

The V and J genes are TRBV7-9 and TRBJ2-1, with 7 bases lining up with TRBD2. The CDR3 runs to 13 residues. The germline CDR1 and CDR2 sequences are SEHNR and FQNEAQ (reference sequence). V lost 3 bases and J lost 6; bases outside the gene matches: 2. The CDR3 loop reads CASSLTSPNEQFF. The DNA for the CDR3 is TGTGCCAGCAGCTTGACTAGCCCCAATGAGCAGTTCTTC.

The chain has TRBV9 and TRBJ2-1; TRBD2 matches at 8 bases. Germline assignment: CDR1 SGDLS and CDR2 YYNGEE. This CDR3 spans 14 amino acids. Germline trimming cut 4 bases from V and 8 bases from J; bases unmatched to any gene: 8. The chain's CDR3 is CASSPRGGGDEQFF. Written as DNA, the CDR3 is TGTGCCAGCAGCCCCCGGGGGGGAGGTGATGAGCAGTTCTTC.

The chain employs TRBV12-3 or TRBV12-4 and TRBJ1-1; D is unresolved. The CDR3 contains 12 residues. Trimming removed 0 bases at V and 10 bases at J, with 9 bases between. CDR3 nucleotides: TGTGCCAGCAGTTTAGCGAGACGGGGAGCTTTCTTT. This sequence encodes CASSLARRGAFF.

The V and J genes are TRBV25-1 and TRBJ1-4; 8 bases match TRBD1. The J segment lost 2 bases and the V segment lost 8 bases, leaving 4 bases of the junction unmatched. This CDR3 has 14 amino acids. Germline CDR1 reads MGHDK; CDR2 reads SYGVNS. CDR3 amino acids: CASSRGLTNEKLFF. As DNA, the CDR3 is TGTGCCAGCTCCAGGGGGCTCACTAATGAAAAACTGTTTTTT.

The CDR3 coding sequence is TGTGCCAGCAGCGCGGGGGACAGGGGGCTCTCGGAAGCTTTCTTT. Residues: CASSAGDRGLSEAFF. The V gene is TRBV9, the J gene TRBJ1-1; 12 bases match TRBD1. In germline, CDR1 is SGDLS, CDR2 YYNGEE. V gave up 3 bases and J gave up 8 bases; unmatched junction bases: 8. The CDR3 covers 15 residues.

V is TRBV6-5 and J is TRBJ1-1; 9 bases are shared with TRBD1. The CDR3 runs 15 residues. With V trimmed by 8 bases and J by 5 bases, 12 bases remained unmatched. CDR1 MNHEY and CDR2 SVGAGI come from the germline V gene. The CDR3 DNA reads TGTGCCAGCCATCGGGAGGAGGGGACAGGGACTGAAGCTTTCTTT. It encodes CASHREEGTGTEAFF.

The chain has TRBV9 and TRBJ2-3; D is uncertain. V dropped 6 bases and J dropped 0 bases, with 11 bases sitting between them. The germline V gene encodes CDR1 SGDLS and CDR2 YYNGEE. This CDR3 spans 14 amino acids. The CDR3 DNA sequence: TGTGCCAGCAACGGAGCGTACAGCACAGATACGCAGTATTTT. Its protein product is CASNGAYSTDTQYF.

The rearrangement uses TRBV27 and TRBJ1-1, with D tentatively TRBD1 (6 bases). Trimming took 6 bases from V and 4 from J, leaving 18 bases between them. CDR3 length: 15 residues. Germline values: CDR1 MNHEY, CDR2 SMNVEV (reference sequence). In nucleotides, the CDR3 is TGTGCCAGCAGGACCAGGGGCTTGAGGGCCACTGAAGCTTTCTTT. It codes for CASRTRGLRATEAFF.

The V gene is TRBV2, the J gene TRBJ2-3; tentative D call: TRBD1 (6 bases). The CDR3 extends over 14 amino acids. Germline-derived CDR1 and CDR2 are SNHLY and FYNNEI. The ends were cut back, 7 bases at V and 0 bases at J, with 11 bases in the middle. The CDR3 nucleotides are TGTGCCAGCATGACAGGACCTAGCACAGATACGCAGTATTTT. It is translated as CASMTGPSTDTQYF.

The gene calls are TRBV3-1 (or the pseudogene TRBV3-2) and TRBJ2-7; 13 bases agree with TRBD2. V shed 2 bases, J shed 3 bases, and the junction held 10 bases outside the gene matches. This CDR3 contains 18 residues. Germline-derived CDR1 and CDR2 are LGHDT and YNNKEL (reference sequence). For the CDR3, the DNA is TGTGCCAGCAGCCAATCTCGGACTAGCGGGAGACAGAGCTACGAGCAGTACTTC. Amino acid sequence: CASSQSRTSGRQSYEQYF.

The CDR3 DNA reads as TGTGCCAGCAGCCCCGTGGGGGCCAACGCGATCGAGCAGTTCTTC. It codes for CASSPVGANAIEQFF. V is TRBV5-4 and J is TRBJ2-1; tentatively, D is TRBD1 (6 bases). This CDR3 has 15 residues. The germline CDR1 and CDR2 sequences are SGHNT and YYREEE (reference sequence). V was shortened by 4 bases and J by 10 bases, with 21 bases between the two germline ends.

This clone was counted once. The V and J genes are TRBV11-1 and TRBJ1-1; 7 bases fit TRBD1. This CDR3 is built from 14 residues. J gave up 6 bases and V 4 bases, and 8 bases lay outside the gene matches. Germline assignment: CDR1 SGHAT and CDR2 FQDESV (reference sequence). Here the CDR3 reads CASSYPTGIPEAFF. CDR3 coding DNA: TGTGCCAGCAGCTACCCGACAGGGATCCCTGAAGCTTTCTTT. Full variable domain (outside the CDR3, taken from reference TRBV11-1 and TRBJ1-1): EAEVAQSPRYKITEKSQAVAFWCDPISGHATLYWYRQILGQGPELLVQFQDESVVDDSQLPKDRFSAERLKGVDSTLKIQPAELGDSAMYLCASSYPTGIPEAFFGQGTRLTVV.

The chain is built from TRBV7-8 and TRBJ2-3; D is uncertain. Per the germline V gene, CDR1 is SGHVS and CDR2 is FQNEAQ. The V end was cut by 1 base, the J end by 0 bases, with 14 bases between. The CDR3 spans 17 residues. The CDR3 DNA is TGTGCCAGCAGCTTAGTAAGTGCAGGAACTAGCACAGATACGCAGTATTTT. Amino acids: CASSLVSAGTSTDTQYF. Variable domain in full (rest from reference TRBV7-8 and TRBJ2-3): GAGVSQSPRYKVAKRGQDVALRCDPISGHVSLFWYQQALGQGPEFLTYFQNEAQLDKSGLPSDRFFAERPEGSVSTLKIQRTQQEDSAVYLCASSLVSAGTSTDTQYFGPGTRLTVL.

In nucleotides, the CDR3 is TGCGCCAGCAGAGTCGAGGGACTAGCGGGAGGGCCCACAGATACGCAGTATTTT. It is translated as CASRVEGLAGGPTDTQYF. The chain joins TRBV10-1 to TRBJ2-3; TRBD2 agrees at 16 bases. CDR1 is WNHNN, CDR2 SYGVQD, per germline (reference sequence). There are 18 residues in the CDR3. The junction had 8 bases not matched to a gene; V was cut back by 6 bases and J by 2 bases.

The chain recombines TRBV27 with TRBJ1-2; no reliable D call. The CDR3 length is 16 residues. Germline V CDR1 and CDR2: MNHEY, SMNVEV (reference sequence). Deletions cut 2 bases from V and 7 bases from J, with 20 bases between. This CDR3 is CASSLRMRLNTVGYTF. The CDR3 DNA follows: TGTGCCAGCAGTTTAAGGATGAGGTTGAACACGGTTGGCTACACCTTC.

The V and J genes are TRBV7-2 and TRBJ1-6; D remains ambiguous. The CDR3 is 15 residues long. Deletions cut 0 bases from V and 5 bases from J, with 8 bases between. Germline assignment: CDR1 SGHTA and CDR2 FQGNSA. The CDR3 spells CASSLAHQNNSPLHF. The CDR3 DNA reads TGTGCCAGCAGCTTAGCGCACCAGAATAATTCACCCCTCCACTTT.

This chain links TRBV2 with TRBJ1-2; D perhaps matches TRBD1 (5 bases). The CDR3 consists of 11 residues. The germline V gene has CDR1 SNHLY and CDR2 FYNNEI. The ends were cut back, 6 bases at V and 6 bases at J, with 8 bases in the middle. CDR3 coding DNA: TGTGCCAGCAGGGTCAGGGATGGCTACACCTTC. Amino acids: CASRVRDGYTF.

The chain couples TRBV5-4 to TRBJ2-3; 10 bases are shared with TRBD2. The germline CDR1 and CDR2 sequences are SGHNT and YYREEE (reference sequence). This CDR3 has 16 residues. V lost 0 bases to trimming and J lost 4 bases; unmatched junction nucleotides: 5. The CDR3 nucleotides read TGTGCCAGCAGCTTGGTGGGTAGCGGGAGGTCAGATACGCAGTATTTT. Its translation is CASSLVGSGRSDTQYF. Full variable domain (remainder filled in from reference TRBV5-4 and TRBJ2-3): ETGVTQSPTHLIKTRGQQVTLRCSSQSGHNTVSWYQQALGQGPQFIFQYYREEENGRGNFPPRFSGLQFPNYSSELNVNALELDDSALYLCASSLVGSGRSDTQYFGPGTRLTVL.

This clone has a single count. The chain recombines TRBV2 with TRBJ2-1; TRBD1 agrees at 7 bases. This CDR3 is built from 15 residues. Trimming cost V 8 bases and J 3 bases; bases outside gene matches: 10. The V gene's germline CDR1 is SNHLY and CDR2 FYNNEI. The CDR3 DNA reads TGTGCCAGCTGCCTAGGGCAGGGGGACTACAATGAGCAGTTCTTC. Translation: CASCLGQGDYNEQFF.

The gene calls are TRBV6-4 and TRBJ1-2, with 9 bases fitting TRBD1. Looked up from germline, CDR1 is MRHNA and CDR2 is SNTAGT. CDR3 length: 16 amino acids. V was clipped by 0 bases and J by 7 bases; unmatched bases: 9. CDR3 loop: CASSDSRDRVTGGYTF. The CDR3 DNA is TGTGCCAGCAGTGACTCGAGGGACAGGGTTACTGGTGGCTACACCTTC.

The chain recombines TRBV19 with TRBJ1-1; 7 bases line up with TRBD1. Germline CDR1 and CDR2: LNHDA and SQIVND (reference sequence). J was trimmed by 0 bases and V by 3 bases; bases with no gene match: 4. There are 15 residues in the CDR3. DNA of the CDR3: TGTGCCAGTAGTATCAAGGGGGCGATGAACACTGAAGCTTTCTTT. This gives the protein CASSIKGAMNTEAFF.

J is TRBJ2-1 and V is TRBV7-2, with a tentative D call TRBD2 (5 bases). Germline CDR1 SGHTA, CDR2 FQGNSA. Trimming removed 5 bases from V and 2 bases from J, with 16 bases in between. The CDR3 totals 16 residues. CDR3 nucleotides: TGTGCCAGCAGCCACGAGGGCTTCCCGGCCTACAATGAGCAGTTCTTC. It specifies CASSHEGFPAYNEQFF.